This T cell receptor beta chain was observed in a study of PD-1 and CTLA-4 blockade in melanoma. Assay used: immunoSEQ multiplex PCR; TCRdb lists only in-frame clones, some missing. The data show 28,000 or so clones, more than 85% seen once. Germline-derived CDR1 and CDR2 are MNHEY and SVGAGI. The CDR3 extends over 14 amino acids. Trimming took 5 bases from V and 0 from J, leaving 8 bases between them. The genes are TRBV6-5 and TRBJ1-3; D uncertain. This clonotype was sampled from a human donor with melanoma. Sample: CD8+ T cells from peripheral blood, taken from a patient given anti-PD-1 treatment. The DNA for the CDR3 is TGTGCCAGCAGTAGGACCGACTCTGGAAACACCATATATTTT. Its translation: CASSRTDSGNTIYF.